The 3 T cell receptor beta chains below were found in one sample sequenced in a study of cytomegalovirus exposure and HLA in healthy donors (dated by TCRdb to 2015 to 2018). The method behind the library was the immunoSEQ multiplex PCR assay. The multiplex PCR relied on a mix of 60 forward primers for TCR Vbeta segments and 13 reverse primers for TCR Jbeta segments. TCRdb limited this immuneACCESS table to in-frame rearrangements with V and J called. A share of clones is missing; checked studies link under half to unresolved V genes, and the rest is unexplained. In this sample the table shows approximately 180,000 clones, just over 75% of which occur a single time. Of the sample, around 1.5% falls within the top ten clones. The sequencing sample was made of PBMCs. These receptors originate from a woman aged 30 to 39 in good health and CMV-seropositive.

CDR3 residues: CASSLVSGVSTDTQYF. The CDR3 coding sequence is TGTGCCAGCAGCTTAGTCAGCGGGGTTAGCACAGATACGCAGTATTTT. The chain couples TRBV7-8 to TRBJ2-3; 7 positions match TRBD2. The germline V gene encodes CDR1 SGHVS and CDR2 FQNEAQ. The J segment lost 0 bases and the V segment lost 1 base, leaving 4 bases of the junction unmatched. This CDR3 has 16 residues. Together with reference TRBV7-8 and TRBJ2-3, the CDR3 gives the full variable domain: GAGVSQSPRYKVAKRGQDVALRCDPISGHVSLFWYQQALGQGPEFLTYFQNEAQLDKSGLPSDRFFAERPEGSVSTLKIQRTQQEDSAVYLCASSLVSGVSTDTQYFGPGTRLTVL.

This sequence joins TRBV28 and TRBJ2-3, with 8 bases fitting TRBD2. Trimming cost V 6 bases and J 0 bases; bases outside gene matches: 5. Germline lookup yields CDR1 MDHEN and CDR2 SYDVKM. CDR3 length equals 15 residues. The CDR3 nucleotides read TGTGCCAGCAGAAGCAGCGGGAGTAGCACAGATACGCAGTATTTT. It codes for CASRSSGSSTDTQYF.

In nucleotides, the CDR3 is TGTGCCAGCAGTTACGCGGGAGAGGGCGAGCAGTACTTC. Translation gives CASSYAGEGEQYF. This chain links TRBV6-5 with TRBJ2-7; 7 nucleotides match TRBD2. J lost 6 bases, V lost 2 bases, and 4 bases had no gene match. In germline, CDR1 is MNHEY, CDR2 SVGAGI. This CDR3 contains 13 residues.